The 18 T cell receptor beta chains below come from one sample, sequenced in a study of graft-versus-host responses after intestinal transplantation. Libraries were prepared by immunoSEQ multiplex PCR; TCRdb keeps only in-frame clonotypes and omits some of them. The repertoire includes roughly 50,000 clones, roughly 89% of them detected once, and less than 6.5% sits in the top ten. The sample here was PBMCs, taken nearly 670 days after intestinal transplant. Source of these receptors: a human patient who received an intestinal transplant, so some T cells may come from the graft donor.

This rearrangement joins TRBV19 to TRBJ1-5, with D uncertain. Germline V gene sequence: CDR1 LNHDA, CDR2 SQIVND (reference sequence). Trimming stripped 4 bases from V and 11 bases from J, with 9 bases between. The CDR3 consists of 11 residues. The CDR3, as DNA: TGTGCCAGTAGTACGAGACTGGCCCAGCATTTT. It codes for CASSTRLAQHF. Full variable domain (rest looked up from reference TRBV19 and TRBJ1-5): DGGITQSPKYLFRKEGQNVTLSCEQNLNHDAMYWYRQDPGQGLRLIYYSQIVNDFQKGDIAEGYSVSREKKESFPLTVTSAQKNPTAFYLCASSTRLAQHFGDGTRLSIL.

J is TRBJ1-1 and V is TRBV4-1, with D possibly being TRBD1 (5 bases). V dropped 1 base and J dropped 1 base, with 10 bases sitting between them. CDR3 length equals 15 residues. Germline V CDR1 and CDR2: MGHRA, YSYEKL. This CDR3 is CASSQVWDGNTEAFF. The DNA for the CDR3 is TGCGCCAGCAGCCAAGTTTGGGACGGGAACACTGAAGCTTTCTTT.

The chain couples TRBV7-3 to TRBJ2-1; TRBD1 matches at 7 bases. Germline values: CDR1 SGHTA, CDR2 FQGTGA. The J segment lost 10 bases and the V segment lost 4 bases, leaving 10 bases of the junction unmatched. The CDR3 sequence is 14 residues long. CDR3 amino acids: CASSSPKGAREQFF. The CDR3 DNA is TGTGCCAGCAGCTCACCCAAGGGGGCACGCGAGCAGTTCTTC.

V usage is TRBV7-9 and J usage is TRBJ1-1, with D possibly TRBD1 on 5 matching bases. The CDR3 covers 12 residues. The germline V gene has CDR1 SEHNR and CDR2 FQNEAQ (reference sequence). Trimming removed 5 bases at V and 7 bases at J, with 11 bases between. In DNA form, the CDR3 reads TGTGCCAGCAGCCAGCCAGGGAATGAAGCTTTCTTT. It yields the protein CASSQPGNEAFF.

The V gene is TRBV4-2, the J gene TRBJ2-3; the D gene is possibly TRBD1 (6 bases). The CDR3 contains 18 residues. V lost 1 base, J lost 2 bases, and 19 bases lay in between. Germline CDR1 is LGHNA and CDR2 is YNFKEQ. For the CDR3, the DNA is TGTGCCAGCAGCCAAGTGGTTTACGAGGGGGAGTCCACAGATACGCAGTATTTT. This gives the protein CASSQVVYEGESTDTQYF.

The genes are TRBV11-3 and TRBJ2-7; D is ambiguous. CDR1 is SGHNT, CDR2 YENEEA, per germline. The V gene lost 1 base and the J gene lost 2 bases, with 12 bases spanning the gap. The CDR3 is made up of 15 amino acids. In nucleotides, the CDR3 is TGTGCCAGCAGCTTAGCCTTGGAAGCCGCCTACGAGCAGTACTTC. Protein product: CASSLALEAAYEQYF. The whole variable domain, remainder taken from reference TRBV11-3 and TRBJ2-7, is EAGVVQSPRYKIIEKKQPVAFWCNPISGHNTLYWYLQNLGQGPELLIRYENEEAVDDSQLPKDRFSAERLKGVDSTLKIQPAELGDSAVYLCASSLALEAAYEQYFGPGTRLTVT.

V usage is TRBV27 and J usage is TRBJ2-7; 12 bases align to TRBD2. Trimming took 6 bases from V and 7 from J; bases not matched to a gene: 7. CDR3 length: 14 amino acids. Germline V gene lookup returns CDR1 MNHEY and CDR2 SMNVEV (reference sequence). The CDR3 reads CASRNGLAGWEQYF. The CDR3 DNA reads TGTGCCAGCAGGAACGGACTAGCGGGGTGGGAGCAGTACTTC.

V and J are TRBV10-2 and TRBJ1-6; D remains unclear. Germline assignment: CDR1 WSHSY and CDR2 SAAADI. Trimming took off 6 bases at V and 0 bases at J, with 18 bases between the two ends. There are 18 residues in the CDR3. The CDR3 loop reads CASRDSSKAGSYNSPLHF. In nucleotides, the CDR3 is TGCGCCAGCAGGGACTCGAGTAAGGCGGGCTCCTATAATTCACCCCTCCACTTT.

This chain connects TRBV5-1 to TRBJ2-1; 7 nucleotides line up with TRBD2. The junction had 2 bases not matched to a gene; V was cut back by 4 bases and J by 10 bases. CDR3 length: 11 amino acids. The germline CDR1 and CDR2 sequences are SGHRS and YFSETQ. CDR3 DNA: TGCGCCAGCAGCCCGGGACTAGAGCAGTTCTTC. Translating it yields CASSPGLEQFF.

The chain combines TRBV10-1 with TRBJ2-1; 8 nucleotides align to TRBD2. The V gene's germline CDR1 is WNHNN and CDR2 SYGVQD (reference sequence). The CDR3 covers 14 residues. The trim removed 0 bases at V and 15 bases at J, leaving 10 bases unmatched. The CDR3 coding sequence is TGCGCCAGCAGTGAGTCGACGGGGGGGCTGATTCGGTTCTTC. Amino acid sequence: CASSESTGGLIRFF.

The chain couples TRBV2 to TRBJ1-5; D is perhaps TRBD1 (6 bases). The germline CDR1 and CDR2 sequences are SNHLY and FYNNEI. The CDR3 runs 13 residues. V shed 5 bases and J shed 4 bases, with 9 bases lying between them. The CDR3 region has the DNA TGTGCCAGCAGTAGACAGGAGAATCAGCCCCAGCATTTT. Encoded protein: CASSRQENQPQHF. Full variable domain (rest looked up from reference TRBV2 and TRBJ1-5): EPEVTQTPSHQVTQMGQEVILRCVPISNHLYFYWYRQILGQKVEFLVSFYNNEISEKSEIFDDQFSVERPDGSNFTLKIRSTKLEDSAMYFCASSRQENQPQHFGDGTRLSIL.

This clone has only a few counts. CDR3 sequence: CASSYFTSGEGEQYF. The DNA for the CDR3 is TGTGCCAGCAGTTACTTTACGTCAGGGGAGGGGGAGCAGTACTTC. The V gene is TRBV6-5, the J gene TRBJ2-7; D might be TRBD2 (7 bases). The CDR3 runs to 15 residues. Germline values: CDR1 MNHEY, CDR2 SVGAGI. V dropped 1 base and J dropped 7 bases, with 17 bases sitting between them.

J is TRBJ1-1 and V is TRBV19; D not certain. CDR1 and CDR2 from the germline V gene are LNHDA and SQIVND (reference sequence). This CDR3 has 13 residues. Trimming pared 8 bases from V and 5 bases from J, leaving 15 bases between. The CDR3 region is CASSRWVGTEAFF. The CDR3 DNA sequence: TGTGCCAGTTCTAGATGGGTTGGGACTGAAGCTTTCTTT.

The rearrangement joins TRBV19 to TRBJ2-1; 7 nucleotides align to TRBD2. J gave up 1 base and V 4 bases, and 4 bases lay outside the gene matches. The CDR3 spans 15 residues. Germline V gene sequence: CDR1 LNHDA, CDR2 SQIVND (reference sequence). CDR3 residues: CASSTIGGSYNEQFF. The CDR3, as DNA: TGTGCCAGTAGTACCATCGGGGGGTCCTACAATGAGCAGTTCTTC.

The chain links TRBV18 to TRBJ1-1, with no clear D. This CDR3 has 15 amino acids. The germline V and J ends were trimmed by 2 bases and 1 base, with 11 bases remaining between them. Germline loops: CDR1 KGHSH, CDR2 LQKENI. This CDR3 is CASSPSVLRNTEAFF. CDR3 DNA: TGTGCCAGCTCACCAAGTGTATTGAGGAACACTGAAGCTTTCTTT.

V usage is TRBV4-1 and J usage is TRBJ2-7; a weak D match, TRBD1 (6 bases). CDR1 MGHRA and CDR2 YSYEKL come from the germline V gene. V gave up 4 bases and J gave up 6 bases, with 19 bases separating them. This CDR3 region has 15 residues. CDR3 region: CASSRDPGTRIEQYF. The CDR3 DNA is TGCGCCAGCAGCCGGGACCCCGGGACAAGAATCGAGCAGTACTTC.

The chain couples TRBV19 to TRBJ1-3; D not certain. Germline V gives CDR1 LNHDA, CDR2 SQIVND (reference sequence). The CDR3 contains 16 residues. Trimming pared 8 bases from V and 0 bases from J, leaving 17 bases between. CDR3: CASGINSGLSGNTIYF. In nucleotides, the CDR3 is TGTGCCAGTGGGATCAACAGCGGGCTCTCTGGAAACACCATATATTTT.

This rearrangement joins TRBV4-2 to TRBJ2-1; TRBD1 matches 7 bases. CDR1 and CDR2 (germline): LGHNA, YNFKEQ. Trimming removed 2 bases from V and 7 bases from J; junction bases left unmatched: 8. The CDR3 contains 15 residues. Here the CDR3 DNA reads TGTGCCAGCAGCCAATCGGGACAGAGGTCTAATGAGCAGTTCTTC. Translating gives CASSQSGQRSNEQFF.